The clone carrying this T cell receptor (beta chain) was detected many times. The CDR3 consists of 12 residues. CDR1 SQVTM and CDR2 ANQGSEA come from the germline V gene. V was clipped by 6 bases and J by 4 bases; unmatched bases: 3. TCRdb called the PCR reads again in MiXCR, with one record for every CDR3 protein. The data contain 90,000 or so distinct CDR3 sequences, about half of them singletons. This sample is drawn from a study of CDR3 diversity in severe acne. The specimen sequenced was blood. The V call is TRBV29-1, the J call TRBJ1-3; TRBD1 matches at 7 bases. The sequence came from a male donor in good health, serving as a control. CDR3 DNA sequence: TGCAGCGTGTCGGGACAGGGAAACACCATATATTTT. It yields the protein CSVSGQGNTIYF.